These T cell receptor beta chains were read from a single sample in a study of cytomegalovirus exposure and HLA in healthy donors. TCRdb's table, derived via immunoSEQ multiplex PCR, lists solely in-frame clones and lacks some. The profile shows over 150,000 clones, approximately 69% of them singletons. The sample consisted of PBMCs. The receptors derive from a man aged 25-45 years in good health and CMV-seronegative. Both conserved end residues are part of each CDR3. The D gene is left open where the match is weak. The size of a clone is reported for some rows only, either as once, few or many, or as a class for expanded clones.

V gene	clone size	D gene	J gene	CDR3 DNA	CDR3 protein
TRBV28	NA	TRBD2	TRBJ2-3	TGTGCCAGCTTAGCCCGCCTAGCGGGGGGGAGTGCAGATACGCAGTATTTT	CASLARLAGGSADTQYF
TRBV4-2	NA	NA	TRBJ1-1	TGTGCCAGCAGCCAAGAAATGGGGGGGCCCACTGAAGCTTTCTTT	CASSQEMGGPTEAFF
TRBV10-3	NA	TRBD1	TRBJ2-1	TGTGCCATCAGTGCCGGGACAGGGCTGTTCAATGAGCAGTTCTTC	CAISAGTGLFNEQFF
TRBV18	NA	NA	TRBJ1-6	TGTGCCAGCTCACCACAGAGGACTTCTAATTCACCCCTCCACTTT	CASSPQRTSNSPLHF
TRBV4-3	NA	NA	TRBJ1-2	TGCGCCAGCAGCCAAGAAGGCGCGGGGGGTGGGTATGGCTACCCCTTC	CASSQEGAGGGYGYPF
TRBV19	few	NA	TRBJ1-1	TGTGCCAGTACCCAGGGGACCACTGAAGCTTTCTTT	CASTQGTTEAFF
TRBV25-1	once	NA	TRBJ2-5	TGTGCCAGCAGTGAATCTCCAGGGGTGAGGGAGACCCAGTACTTC	CASSESPGVRETQYF
TRBV6-6	NA	NA	TRBJ1-3	TGTGCCAGCAGTGGGGACTCGGGAAACACCATATATTTT	CASSGDSGNTIYF
TRBV7-2	NA	NA	TRBJ2-7	TGTGCCAGCAGCGGGGGACTCCGCTACGAGCAGTACTTC	CASSGGLRYEQYF
TRBV2	NA	NA	TRBJ1-4	TGTGCCAGCAGGGTAGGGAGAACTAATGAAAAACTGTTTTTT	CASRVGRTNEKLFF
TRBV6-6	once	TRBD1	TRBJ2-7	TGTGCCAGCAGTTACTCGAGGACAGGGGCTCAGTACGAGCAGTACTTC	CASSYSRTGAQYEQYF
TRBV6-5	NA	NA	TRBJ2-6	TGTGCCAGCAGTCGGGACAACTCTGGGGCCAACGTCCTGACTTTC	CASSRDNSGANVLTF
TRBV15	once	TRBD1	TRBJ1-1	TGTGCCACCAGCGTCGGGACAGGGAACACTGAAGCTTTCTTT	CATSVGTGNTEAFF
TRBV2	NA	NA	TRBJ1-1	TGTGCCAGCAGTGTGGGCCGGTCCTCGAACACTGAAGCTTTCTTT	CASSVGRSSNTEAFF
TRBV28	NA	NA	TRBJ1-1	TGTGCCAGTTCCGGTTCAGGGTGGGGCACTGAAGCTTTCTTT	CASSGSGWGTEAFF
TRBV5-4	NA	TRBD2	TRBJ2-3	TGTGCCAGCAGCTTGGCGGGAGGGGCCGGAGATACGCAGTATTTT	CASSLAGGAGDTQYF
TRBV13	NA	NA	TRBJ2-5	TGTGCCAGCCTGCGGGGGCTGTCCAAGACCCAGTACTTC	CASLRGLSKTQYF
TRBV27	NA	TRBD1	TRBJ2-2	TGTGCCAGCAGACCGGGACAGGACAACACCGGGGAGCTGTTTTTT	CASRPGQDNTGELFF
TRBV28	NA	TRBD2	TRBJ2-7	TGTGCCAGCAGGCGGCGGGGGGATTTCTACGAGCAGTACTTC	CASRRRGDFYEQYF
TRBV6-5	NA	NA	TRBJ1-1	TGTGCCAGCATCGCGGTGGGTAGCACTGAAGCTTTCTTT	CASIAVGSTEAFF
TRBV30	NA	NA	TRBJ2-3	TGTGCCTCCAGTCCCACAGATACGCAGTATTTT	CASSPTDTQYF
TRBV28	NA	NA	TRBJ2-5	TGTGCCAGCCGCACGGACAGTTGGGAGACCCAGTACTTC	CASRTDSWETQYF
TRBV2	few	TRBD1	TRBJ1-1	TGTGCCAGCAGCGAATCGACAGGGTGGGACACTGAAGCTTTCTTT	CASSESTGWDTEAFF
TRBV10-3	NA	TRBD1	TRBJ2-5	TGTGCCATCAGTGAGGGGGAGACAGGGATGCAAGAGACCCAGTACTTC	CAISEGETGMQETQYF
TRBV6-1	NA	NA	TRBJ2-3	TGTGCCAGCAGTGAAGTGTCAGGCACAGATACGCAGTATTTT	CASSEVSGTDTQYF
TRBV14	NA	TRBD1	TRBJ2-4	TGTGCCAGCAGCGGAATGGGGACAGAAAACATTCAGTACTTC	CASSGMGTENIQYF
TRBV7-9	NA	NA	TRBJ2-1	TGTGCCAGCAGTCCCGACTTCTACAATGAGCAGTTCTTC	CASSPDFYNEQFF
TRBV5-6	NA	NA	TRBJ1-5	TGTGCCAGCAGCTTGGGGCCGGGTACGGGGAATCAGCCCCAACATTTT	CASSLGPGTGNQPQHF
TRBV19	few	NA	TRBJ2-6	TGTGCCAGTAGTATCACATGGGGCGCGGGGGCCAACGTCCTGACTTTC	CASSITWGAGANVLTF
TRBV7-7	NA	TRBD1	TRBJ2-5	TGTGCTAGCAGCTTAGCAGGCAGGGGGCTTGAGACCCAGTACTTC	CASSLAGRGLETQYF
TRBV7-8	NA	NA	TRBJ2-5	TGTGCCAGCACCCTCGGGATGGAGGAGACCCAGTACTTC	CASTLGMEETQYF
TRBV19	NA	NA	TRBJ2-7	TGTGCCAGTAGTATAGCTGCGAGCTCCTACGAGCAGTACTTC	CASSIAASSYEQYF
TRBV5-4	NA	NA	TRBJ1-2	TGTGCCAGCAGCTCGTTCCCTAACTATGGCTACACCTTC	CASSSFPNYGYTF
TRBV2	NA	TRBD1	TRBJ2-4	TGTGCCAGCAGTGAAGCAAGCAGGGGGTCTGGCAAAAACATTCAGTACTTC	CASSEASRGSGKNIQYF
TRBV7-2	NA	TRBD2	TRBJ2-3	TGTGCCAGCAGCCCCGGTCTAGCGGGGGTAGATACGCAGTATTTT	CASSPGLAGVDTQYF
TRBV7-2	NA	NA	TRBJ2-5	TGTGCCAGCAGCCCGGACAGGAGGGGCCAGTACTTC	CASSPDRRGQYF
TRBV9	NA	TRBD2	TRBJ2-1	TGTGCCAGCAGCGTAGGACTAGCGGGATCTTCCTACAATGAGCAGTTCTTC	CASSVGLAGSSYNEQFF
TRBV28	once	NA	TRBJ2-4	TGTGCCACGCATCTAGGCCCCAAAAACATTCAGTACTTC	CATHLGPKNIQYF
TRBV6-6	NA	NA	TRBJ1-4	TGTGCCAGCAGTTACTCGGGGGGGGAGACTAATGAAAAACTGTTTTTT	CASSYSGGETNEKLFF
TRBV30	NA	NA	TRBJ2-5	TGTGCCTGGAGTGTAAGCGCCGAGACCCAGTACTTC	CAWSVSAETQYF
TRBV18	NA	TRBD1	TRBJ1-1	TGTGCCAGCTCACCACCGGGACAGGGGCCTGAAGCTTTCTTT	CASSPPGQGPEAFF
TRBV28	few	NA	TRBJ1-1	TGTGCCAGCAGTGGCAACACTGAAGCTTTCTTT	CASSGNTEAFF
TRBV18	few	TRBD2	TRBJ2-4	TGTGCCAGCTCACCAGTTGGGACTACCGCCAAAAACATTCAGTACTTC	CASSPVGTTAKNIQYF
TRBV6-5	NA	NA	TRBJ1-5	TGTGCCAGCAGTTACAGTAGAAATCAGCCCCAGCATTTT	CASSYSRNQPQHF
TRBV19	NA	NA	TRBJ2-6	TGTGCCAGTAGTGGTGGCCCTGGGGCCAACGTCCTGACTTTC	CASSGGPGANVLTF
TRBV6-5	NA	NA	TRBJ2-7	TGTGCCAGCAGTTACGATGGGGGCACCTACGAGCAGTACTTC	CASSYDGGTYEQYF
TRBV5-6	NA	TRBD1	TRBJ1-1	TGTGCCAGCAGCAGGACAGGGAACACTGAAGCTTTCTTT	CASSRTGNTEAFF
TRBV5-6	few	TRBD1	TRBJ2-3	TGTGCCAGCAGCTTTGATCAAACAGGGGCCACAGATACGCAGTATTTT	CASSFDQTGATDTQYF
TRBV10-3	NA	TRBD1	TRBJ2-5	TGTGCCATCAGTGAAACGCCGGGACAGGGGGTGTCTGGGACCCAGTACTTC	CAISETPGQGVSGTQYF
TRBV5-1	NA	TRBD1	TRBJ2-1	TGCGCCAGCAGTTCTCGGACAGGGCTGTACAATGAGCAGTTCTTC	CASSSRTGLYNEQFF
TRBV6-6	NA	NA	TRBJ1-5	TGTGCCAGCAGTTACGCCGGACAGAATAGCAATCAGCCCCAGCATTTT	CASSYAGQNSNQPQHF
TRBV28	NA	NA	TRBJ1-4	TGTGCCAGCAACCTGGACTCGGGAAAACTGTTTTTT	CASNLDSGKLFF
TRBV28	NA	TRBD2	TRBJ2-7	TGTGCCAGCATAGGCGGGGGGACAAGGGACGAGCAGTACTTC	CASIGGGTRDEQYF
TRBV5-4	NA	NA	TRBJ2-5	TGTGCCAGCAGCTTGGACGGGGGCGGGGGCTTGGGGGAGCAGTACTTC	CASSLDGGGGLGEQYF
TRBV9	NA	NA	TRBJ1-1	TGTGCCAGCAGCCCCGGGGGGGGGAACACTGAAGCTTTCTTT	CASSPGGGNTEAFF
TRBV11-2	NA	TRBD1	TRBJ1-2	TGTGCCAGCAGCCCGACAGGGTTGTATGGCTACACCTTC	CASSPTGLYGYTF
TRBV6-4	NA	TRBD1	TRBJ1-2	TGTGCCAGCAGTACCGGGACAGGGGGCATTTATGGCTACACCTTC	CASSTGTGGIYGYTF
TRBV10-3	NA	NA	TRBJ2-1	TGTGCCATCAGTGCCGGTAGCTCCTACAATGAGCAGTTCTTC	CAISAGSSYNEQFF
TRBV28	once	NA	TRBJ1-2	TGTGCCAGCAGTTTTCAACGGGTCTATGGCTACACCTTC	CASSFQRVYGYTF